The source of this T cell receptor (beta chain) is a study of shared clonotypes between healthy human individuals. Study-wide results and limits: Non-shared clonotypes had lower generation probabilities than those shared by all four donors.

TCRdb's copy holds only in-frame clones and misses some; the assay was immunoSEQ multiplex PCR. The sample has 700,000 to 950,000 clones, roughly 96% seen once. Positive CCR7 selection of CD45RO-negative cells yielded the naive CD8 cells, and terminally differentiated effector memory CD45RA+ cells were excluded. With respect to this clone: What it binds is unknown.

The germline V and J ends were trimmed by 7 bases and 5 bases, with 9 bases remaining between them. Germline V gives CDR1 DFQATT, CDR2 SNEGSKA (reference sequence). This CDR3 is 11 amino acids long. This receptor was taken from a young man in good health. The V gene is TRBV20-1, the J gene TRBJ2-4, with D unclear. Source material: naive CD8+ T cells sorted from blood. The CDR3 protein is CSVSTENIQYF. The DNA for the CDR3 is TGCAGTGTTTCAACAGAAAACATTCAGTACTTC.